This is a list of T cell receptor beta chains from one sample in a study of T cell responses to AZD1222 COVID-19 vaccine. The table came from immunoSEQ multiplex PCR; TCRdb's copy has only in-frame clones and leaves some out. Of about 92,000 clones in the sample, around 89% were seen once. This material consisted of peripheral blood, taken on day 0 of AZD1222 vaccination. These receptors all come from an adult in good health. CDR3s include the opening cysteine and the closing phenylalanine or tryptophan. Fields, in order: V gene, D gene, CDR3 length, clone size, J gene, CDR3 protein, CDR3 DNA. D genes are given only for firm matches. Expanded clones get a size class; other rows say once, few or many, or leave the size out.

TRBV6-2/TRBV6-3	-	16	once	TRBJ2-2	CASSYSDIQSTGELFF	TGTGCCAGCAGTTACTCGGATATCCAGTCCACCGGGGAGCTGTTTTTT
TRBV5-4	TRBD1	16	-	TRBJ2-4	CASSPTGAGTKNIQYF	TGTGCCAGCAGTCCAACAGGGGCTGGGACCAAAAACATTCAGTACTTC
TRBV19	TRBD1	14	-	TRBJ1-1	CASTPGGRNTEAFF	TGTGCCAGTACCCCAGGGGGCAGGAACACTGAAGCTTTCTTT
TRBV5-4	-	13	-	TRBJ1-1	CASSLGGVTEAFF	TGTGCCAGCAGCTTGGGCGGGGTCACTGAAGCTTTCTTT
TRBV9	-	14	-	TRBJ2-5	CASSASGYQETQYF	TGTGCCAGCAGCGCCTCCGGGTACCAAGAGACCCAGTACTTC
TRBV29-1	TRBD2	17	few	TRBJ2-6	CSVEEFRGSSGANVLTF	TGCAGCGTTGAAGAGTTTCGCGGGAGCTCTGGGGCCAACGTCCTGACTTTC
TRBV18	TRBD1	16	-	TRBJ1-4	CASSPGQAGTNEKLFF	TGTGCCAGCTCACCGGGACAGGCCGGGACTAATGAAAAACTGTTTTTT
TRBV6-4	TRBD2	15	few	TRBJ2-1	CASSRTSAGNNEQFF	TGTGCCAGCAGTAGAACTAGCGCAGGGAACAATGAGCAGTTCTTC
TRBV14	-	12	-	TRBJ2-7	CASSQVYGEQYF	TGTGCCAGCAGCCAAGTGTACGGCGAGCAGTACTTC
TRBV2	-	15	-	TRBJ1-6	CASSEDAGLNSPLHF	TGTGCCAGCAGTGAAGACGCGGGGCTCAATTCACCCCTCCACTTT
TRBV6-2/TRBV6-3	TRBD2	13	-	TRBJ2-7	CASSLAGGHEQYF	TGTGCCAGCAGTCTAGCGGGAGGTCACGAGCAGTACTTC
TRBV27	TRBD1	14	-	TRBJ1-1	CASSAWDRDTEAFF	TGTGCCAGCAGCGCTTGGGACAGAGACACTGAAGCTTTCTTT
TRBV2	TRBD1	14	-	TRBJ1-1	CASRRDRGLFEAFF	TGTGCCAGCAGGAGGGACAGGGGTTTGTTTGAAGCTTTCTTT
TRBV10-1	TRBD1	16	-	TRBJ2-3	CASSEKAGGFADTQYF	TGCGCCAGCAGTGAGAAGGCAGGGGGCTTCGCAGATACGCAGTATTTT
TRBV3-1/TRBV3-2	-	13	once	TRBJ1-5	CASSQDRDQPQHF	TGTGCCAGCAGCCAAGACAGAGATCAGCCCCAGCATTTT
TRBV4-3	-	15	-	TRBJ2-6	CASSQEGFGANVLTF	TGCGCCAGCAGCCAAGAAGGGTTCGGGGCCAACGTCCTGACTTTC
TRBV28	-	15	-	TRBJ1-2	CASRATGRNVYGYTF	TGTGCCAGCAGGGCGACAGGACGAAATGTATATGGCTACACCTTC
TRBV5-1	TRBD2	15	-	TRBJ2-7	CASSEPSGSELEQYF	TGCGCCAGCAGCGAACCTAGCGGGAGCGAATTAGAGCAGTACTTC
TRBV15	TRBD2	17	-	TRBJ2-4	CATSAPPSSGSKNIQYF	TGTGCCACCAGCGCCCCGCCGTCTAGCGGTTCAAAAAACATTCAGTACTTC